The rows below give T cell receptor beta chains drawn from one sample of a study of technical replicates of blood from several donors. Sequenced by immunoSEQ multiplex PCR; TCRdb stores in-frame clones only, minus some. The sample contains about 34,000 clones, approximately 94% of which appear only once. The material sequenced was PBMCs. The receptors originated from a human donor in good health. Some clones in this sample may be carry-over from other donors' samples. Each CDR3 is given with its conserved first and last residue. Each record gives: D gene, J gene, V gene, clone size, CDR3 DNA, CDR3 protein. D genes are given only for firm matches. Some rows mark clone size as missing; the rest say once, few, many or name a class of expanded clone.

NA,TRBJ2-5,TRBV9,NA,TGTGCCAGCGGGAAGGGGTACCAAGAGACCCAGTACTTC,CASGKGYQETQYF
TRBD2,TRBJ2-2,TRBV7-8,once,TGTGCCAGCAGCCCACGACCCCGACTAGCGGGGGAGAACACCGGGGAGCTGTTTTTT,CASSPRPRLAGENTGELFF
NA,TRBJ2-3,TRBV2,NA,TGTGCCAGCAGTAAAATGACTTCTGGAGATACGCAGTATTTT,CASSKMTSGDTQYF
NA,TRBJ2-2,TRBV30,NA,TGTGCCTGGAGTGTACTAGGGTCGGGCACCGGGGAGCTGTTTTTT,CAWSVLGSGTGELFF
TRBD1,TRBJ1-5,TRBV6-5,NA,TGTGCCAGCAGTTTAGGGGACAGTAATCAGCCCCAGCATTTT,CASSLGDSNQPQHF
TRBD1,TRBJ2-5,TRBV18,NA,TGTGCCAGCTCACCCATACAGGGGGTCCAAGAGACCCAGTACTTC,CASSPIQGVQETQYF
TRBD1,TRBJ1-1,TRBV5-1,NA,TGCGCCAGCAGCTCAGGGACAGGGGTGACTGAAGCTTTCTTT,CASSSGTGVTEAFF
NA,TRBJ2-7,TRBV5-1,NA,TGCGCCAGCAGCTTGGCCGGACTCCCCTACGAGCAGTACTTC,CASSLAGLPYEQYF
NA,TRBJ2-5,TRBV4-2,NA,TGTGCCAGCAGCCGCCGGGAGACCCAGTACTTC,CASSRRETQYF
NA,TRBJ2-1,TRBV7-9,NA,TGTGCCAGCAGCCAACTACCGGGACAAGGTAACAATGAGCAGTTCTTC,CASSQLPGQGNNEQFF
TRBD1,TRBJ1-1,TRBV19,NA,TGTGCCAGTAGTGACAGGGGTAACACTGAAGCTTTCTTT,CASSDRGNTEAFF
NA,TRBJ1-2,TRBV29-1,NA,TGCAGCGTAGCCACCCCTCCAGGGTCCAACACCTTC,CSVATPPGSNTF
TRBD1,TRBJ1-1,TRBV25-1,NA,TGTGCCAGCACCCGGGACAGGGACCCGAACACTGAAGCTTTCTTT,CASTRDRDPNTEAFF
NA,TRBJ1-1,TRBV10-3,once,TGTGCCATCAGTGAGTCAGGAGGTTACTCCGACGGGGCTTTCTTT,CAISESGGYSDGAFF
TRBD2,TRBJ2-7,TRBV10-3,NA,TGTGCCCTTGGTGGGACTAGCAACCCCTGGGAGCAGTACTTC,CALGGTSNPWEQYF
TRBD2,TRBJ2-1,TRBV27,NA,TGTGCCAGCAGGACTATTAGCGGGAGAAACAATGAGCAGTTCTTC,CASRTISGRNNEQFF
TRBD2,TRBJ2-3,TRBV4-3,NA,TGCGCCAGCAGCCCTCTAGCGGGACCCTCAGATACGCAGTATTTT,CASSPLAGPSDTQYF
TRBD2,TRBJ2-1,TRBV25-1,NA,TGTGCCAGCAGTGACCGACTAGCGGGAGCTGAGCAGTTCTTC,CASSDRLAGAEQFF
NA,TRBJ2-1,TRBV7-9,NA,TGTGCCAGCAGCTTAGCGGGGGGGGGCGCGAATGAGCAGTTCTTC,CASSLAGGGANEQFF